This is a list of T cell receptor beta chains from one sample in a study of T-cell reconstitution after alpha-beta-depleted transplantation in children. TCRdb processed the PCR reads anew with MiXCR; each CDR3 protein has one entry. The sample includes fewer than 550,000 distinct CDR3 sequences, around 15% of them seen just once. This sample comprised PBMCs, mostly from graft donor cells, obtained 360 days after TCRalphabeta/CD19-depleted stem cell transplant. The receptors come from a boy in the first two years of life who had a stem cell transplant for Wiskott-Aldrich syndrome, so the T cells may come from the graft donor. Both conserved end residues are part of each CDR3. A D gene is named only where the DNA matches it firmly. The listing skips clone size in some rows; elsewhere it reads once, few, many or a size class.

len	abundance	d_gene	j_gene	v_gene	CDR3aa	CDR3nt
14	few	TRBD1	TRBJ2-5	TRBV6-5	CASSYGTGLETQYF	TGTGCCAGCAGTTACGGGACAGGGCTGGAGACCCAGTACTTC
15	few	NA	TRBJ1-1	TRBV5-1	CASSPDILMNTEAFF	TGCGCCAGCAGTCCCGACATCTTAATGAACACTGAAGCTTTCTTT
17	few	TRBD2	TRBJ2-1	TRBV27	CASSYHASGSRYNEQFF	TGTGCCAGCAGCTATCATGCTAGCGGGAGCCGCTACAATGAGCAGTTCTTC
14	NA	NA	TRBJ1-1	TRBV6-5	CASSYSTGYTEAFF	TGTGCCAGCAGTTACTCAACTGGGTACACTGAAGCTTTCTTT
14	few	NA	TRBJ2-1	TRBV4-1	CASSQAKRAGEQFF	TGCGCCAGCAGCCAAGCGAAGAGAGCCGGTGAGCAGTTCTTC
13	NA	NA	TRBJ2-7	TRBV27	CASRRTVAYEQYF	TGTGCCAGCAGACGGACAGTGGCCTACGAGCAGTACTTC
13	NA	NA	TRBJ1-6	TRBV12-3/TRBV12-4	CASSWKGRSPLHF	TGTGCCAGCAGTTGGAAAGGGCGGTCACCCCTCCACTTT
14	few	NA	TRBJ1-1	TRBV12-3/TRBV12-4	CASRPGILNTEAFF	TGTGCCAGCAGACCGGGGATCCTGAACACTGAAGCTTTCTTT
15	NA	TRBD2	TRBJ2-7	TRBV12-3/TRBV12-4	CASSFATSGSYEQYF	TGTGCCAGCAGTTTTGCGACTAGCGGGAGCTACGAGCAGTACTTC
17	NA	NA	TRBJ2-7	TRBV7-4	CASSLGGPPRGIYEQYF	TGTGCCAGCAGCTTAGGAGGCCCTCCGAGGGGGATTTACGAGCAGTACTTC
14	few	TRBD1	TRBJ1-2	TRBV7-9	CASSLGDRSYGYTF	TGTGCCAGCAGCTTAGGGGACAGGTCGTATGGCTACACCTTC
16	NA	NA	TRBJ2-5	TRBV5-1	CASSLHQGRGGETQYF	TGCGCCAGCAGCTTGCACCAAGGTCGAGGCGGGGAGACCCAGTACTTC
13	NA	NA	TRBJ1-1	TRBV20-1	CTVTLQGLTEAFF	TGCACAGTCACCCTACAGGGACTCACTGAAGCTTTCTTT
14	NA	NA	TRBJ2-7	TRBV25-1	CASSDRKEGYEQYF	TGTGCCAGCAGTGATCGGAAGGAGGGCTACGAGCAGTACTTC
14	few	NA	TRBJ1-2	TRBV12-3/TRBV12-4	CASSLRGPLYGYTF	TGTGCCAGCAGTTTACGCGGACCGCTCTATGGCTACACCTTC
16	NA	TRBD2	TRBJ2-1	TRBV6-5	CASSYSPGLAKDEQFF	TGTGCCAGCAGTTACTCCCCGGGACTAGCGAAGGATGAGCAGTTCTTC
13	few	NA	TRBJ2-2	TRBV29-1	CSVGGRNTGELFF	TGCAGCGTTGGGGGGAGGAACACCGGGGAGCTGTTTTTT
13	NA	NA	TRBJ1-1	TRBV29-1	CSFLGTGSTEAFF	TGCAGCTTCCTGGGGACGGGAAGCACTGAAGCTTTCTTT
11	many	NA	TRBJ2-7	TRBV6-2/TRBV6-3	CASSYGARQYF	TGTGCCAGCAGTTATGGGGCGAGGCAGTACTTC
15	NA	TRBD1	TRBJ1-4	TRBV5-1	CASSFTGQGNEKLFF	TGCGCCAGCAGCTTTACGGGACAGGGGAACGAAAAACTGTTTTTT
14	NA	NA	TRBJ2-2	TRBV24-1	CATSDLTNTGELFF	TGTGCCACCAGTGATTTAACCAACACCGGGGAGCTGTTTTTT
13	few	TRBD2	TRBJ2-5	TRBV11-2	CASSSPPGGTQYF	TGTGCCAGCAGCTCCCCCCCGGGGGGGACCCAGTACTTC
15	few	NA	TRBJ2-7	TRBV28	CASTLGAVSSYEQYF	TGTGCCAGCACCCTAGGGGCGGTGAGCTCCTACGAGCAGTACTTC
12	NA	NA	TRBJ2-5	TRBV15	CATSTGSETQYF	TGTGCCACCAGCACAGGTTCAGAGACCCAGTACTTC
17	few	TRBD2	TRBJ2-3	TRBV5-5	CASSLGLGGGAADTQYF	TGTGCCAGCAGCTTGGGCCTAGGCGGGGGGGCCGCAGATACGCAGTATTTT
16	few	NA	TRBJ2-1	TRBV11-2	CASSLVVRASYNEQFF	TGTGCCAGCAGCTTAGTCGTGCGGGCCTCCTACAATGAGCAGTTCTTC
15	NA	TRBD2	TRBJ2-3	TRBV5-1	CASSLRLASTDTQYF	TGCGCCAGCAGCTTGAGACTAGCCAGCACAGATACGCAGTATTTT
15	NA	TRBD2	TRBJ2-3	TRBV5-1	CASSLASGPTDTQYF	TGCGCCAGCAGCTTGGCTAGCGGTCCAACAGATACGCAGTATTTT
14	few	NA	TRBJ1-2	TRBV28	CASTTIMASYGYTF	TGTGCCAGCACGACTATTATGGCCTCCTATGGCTACACCTTC
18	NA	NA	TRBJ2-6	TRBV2	CASSAQGFFGSGANVLTF	TGTGCCAGCAGTGCCCAGGGGTTTTTTGGGTCTGGGGCCAACGTCCTGACTTTC
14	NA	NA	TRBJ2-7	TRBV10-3	CAISAQGGPGEQYF	TGTGCCATCAGTGCACAGGGAGGTCCGGGCGAGCAGTACTTC
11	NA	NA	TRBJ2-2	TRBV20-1	CSAPRLGELFF	TGCAGTGCTCCAAGGCTGGGGGAGCTGTTTTTT
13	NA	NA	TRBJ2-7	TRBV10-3	CATLHERGNEQYF	TGTGCCACCCTACATGAGAGGGGGAACGAGCAGTACTTC
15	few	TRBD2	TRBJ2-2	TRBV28	CASLRLAGGAGELFF	TGTGCCAGCTTAAGATTAGCGGGAGGAGCCGGGGAGCTGTTTTTT
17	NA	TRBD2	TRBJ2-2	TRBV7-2	CASSLVLAGVNTGELFF	TGTGCCAGCAGCTTAGTACTAGCGGGGGTGAACACCGGGGAGCTGTTTTTT
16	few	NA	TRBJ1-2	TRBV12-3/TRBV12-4	CASSSLPGATGYGYTF	TGTGCCAGTAGTTCCCTTCCAGGGGCTACGGGCTATGGCTACACCTTC
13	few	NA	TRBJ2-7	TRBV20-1	CSAKGPQTYEQYF	TGCAGTGCTAAAGGGCCTCAGACCTACGAGCAGTACTTC
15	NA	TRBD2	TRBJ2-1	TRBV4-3	CASSQAGGRYNEQFF	TGCGCCAGCAGCCAAGCGGGGGGGAGGTACAATGAGCAGTTCTTC
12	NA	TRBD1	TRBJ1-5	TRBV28	CASSAQGKPQHF	TGTGCCAGCAGTGCACAGGGGAAGCCCCAGCATTTT
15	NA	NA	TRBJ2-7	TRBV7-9	CASSLVQKGDYEQYF	TGTGCCAGCAGCTTAGTCCAAAAGGGGGACTACGAGCAGTACTTC